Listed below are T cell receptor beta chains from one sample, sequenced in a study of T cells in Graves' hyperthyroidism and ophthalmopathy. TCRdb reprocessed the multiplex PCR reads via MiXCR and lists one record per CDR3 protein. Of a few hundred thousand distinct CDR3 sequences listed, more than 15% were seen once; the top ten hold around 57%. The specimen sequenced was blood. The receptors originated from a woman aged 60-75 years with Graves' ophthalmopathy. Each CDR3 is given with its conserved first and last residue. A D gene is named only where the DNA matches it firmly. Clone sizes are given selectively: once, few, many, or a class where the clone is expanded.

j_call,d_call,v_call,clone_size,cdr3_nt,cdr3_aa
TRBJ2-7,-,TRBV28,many,TGTGCCAGCAGTTTGGCTGCGCCCGGAGAGCAGTACTTC,CASSLAAPGEQYF
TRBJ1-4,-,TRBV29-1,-,TGCAGCGCCTCAACACAGGGAAAGGGTGAAAAACTGTTTTTT,CSASTQGKGEKLFF
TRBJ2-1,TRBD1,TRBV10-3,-,TGTGCCATCAGTGAGACAGGGGCGTCCTACAATGAGCAGTTCTTC,CAISETGASYNEQFF
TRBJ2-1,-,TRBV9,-,TGTGCCAGCAGCGGTTCCCGGGAGATCCAGTTCTTC,CASSGSREIQFF
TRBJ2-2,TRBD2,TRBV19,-,TGTGCCAGTAGTATATGGGGAGGAAAGCGGGAGGGCCCTGACACCGGGGAGCTGTTTTTT,CASSIWGGKREGPDTGELFF
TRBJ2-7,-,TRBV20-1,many,TGCAGTGCTAGTGGCCCCAGGGTCTCCTACGAGCAGTACTTC,CSASGPRVSYEQYF
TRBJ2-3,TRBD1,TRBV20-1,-,TGCAGTGCGTACGGGACAGGGGCGAGAACAGATACGCAGTATTTT,CSAYGTGARTDTQYF
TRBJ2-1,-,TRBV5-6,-,TGTGCCAGCAGCTCGGGTAATGAGCAGTTCTTC,CASSSGNEQFF
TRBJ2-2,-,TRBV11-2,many,TGTGCCAGCAGCTTAGAGGTTTTCGGGGAGCTGTTTTTT,CASSLEVFGELFF
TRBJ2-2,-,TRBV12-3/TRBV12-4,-,TGTGCCAGCAGCCCCCCTCTTAGTATCGGGGAGCTGTTTTTT,CASSPPLSIGELFF
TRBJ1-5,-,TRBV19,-,TGTGCCAGTAGTAAACAGGCCAGCAATCAGCCCCAGCATTTT,CASSKQASNQPQHF
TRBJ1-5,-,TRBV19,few,TGTGCCAGTAGTACAACAGGGACCCGATCCAATCAGCCCCAGCATTTT,CASSTTGTRSNQPQHF
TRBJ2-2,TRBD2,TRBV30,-,TGTGCCTGGACGCCGGGACTAGGGGACACCGGGGAGCTGTTTTTT,CAWTPGLGDTGELFF
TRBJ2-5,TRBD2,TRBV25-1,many,TGTGCCAGCAGACCAACTTTGGGACTAGCGGGAGTGTACTTC,CASRPTLGLAGVYF
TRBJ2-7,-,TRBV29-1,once,TGCAGCGTTGGGAGGGGGCGGGGGACCTACGAGCAGTACTTC,CSVGRGRGTYEQYF
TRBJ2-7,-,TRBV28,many,TGTGCCAGCAGTTTCCATTCCGGGAATGACTACGAGCAGTACTTC,CASSFHSGNDYEQYF
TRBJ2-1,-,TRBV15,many,TGTGCCACCAGCAGAGTTGGGAGGATTGAGCAGTTCTTC,CATSRVGRIEQFF
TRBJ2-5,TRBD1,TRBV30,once,TGTGCCTGGGATCCGGGACAGGGGAGAGAGACCCAGTACTTC,CAWDPGQGRETQYF
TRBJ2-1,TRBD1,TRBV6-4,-,TGTGCCAGCAGTGGCCGGGGGACAGGGGCCTACAATGAGCAGTTCTTC,CASSGRGTGAYNEQFF
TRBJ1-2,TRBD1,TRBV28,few,TGTGCCAGCAGTTCCGGACAGGGGACCGGCTACACCTTC,CASSSGQGTGYTF
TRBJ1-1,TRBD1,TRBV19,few,TGTGCCAGTAGTATAGACTTGGGACAGCCGTTGAACACTGAAGCTTTCTTT,CASSIDLGQPLNTEAFF